A single sample gave rise to the 9 T cell receptor beta chains below, sequenced in a study of shared clonotypes between healthy human individuals. The table came from immunoSEQ multiplex PCR; TCRdb's copy has only in-frame clones and leaves some out. The sample lists millions of clones; more than 90% were seen once. Sequencing input: naive CD4+ T cells sorted from blood. The subset denotes: CD45RA+ positively selected. All receptors derive from a young man in good health.

The chain uses TRBV29-1 and TRBJ2-6; no firm D call. The CDR3 spans 17 residues. Trimming shortened V by 4 bases and J by 0 bases, and 16 bases separated the two germline ends. Germline assignment: CDR1 SQVTM and CDR2 ANQGSEA. This chain's CDR3 is CSVAGRKPDSGANVLTF. The CDR3 nucleotides are TGCAGCGTTGCGGGCAGAAAGCCTGACTCTGGGGCCAACGTCCTGACTTTC.

This clone was recorded only once. The V and J genes are TRBV5-4 and TRBJ2-3, with D unresolved. CDR3 length equals 14 residues. Germline CDR1 and CDR2: SGHNT and YYREEE (reference sequence). The germline V and J ends were trimmed by 2 bases and 0 bases, with 7 bases remaining between them. The CDR3 region is CASSFGFSTDTQYF. CDR3 nucleotides: TGTGCCAGCAGCTTTGGTTTTAGCACAGATACGCAGTATTTT.

For the CDR3, the DNA is TGTGCCAGCAGTCCTAGGGAAAGACCACATGAAGCTTTCTTT. The encoded protein is CASSPRERPHEAFF. The chain couples TRBV6-1 to TRBJ1-1, with D unresolved. Trimming took 5 bases from V and 7 from J, leaving 17 bases between them. The CDR3 extends over 14 amino acids. Germline V gene lookup returns CDR1 MNHNS and CDR2 SASEGT.

The V call is TRBV2, the J call TRBJ1-5; D gene uncertain. Germline V gene data show CDR1 as SNHLY and CDR2 as FYNNEI. This CDR3 contains 14 residues. Trimming pared 5 bases from V and 0 bases from J, leaving 8 bases between. The CDR3 DNA is TGTGCCAGCAGTAGAGAGACTAGCAATCAGCCCCAGCATTTT. Translating gives CASSRETSNQPQHF.

The chain couples TRBV18 to TRBJ2-1; TRBD2 agrees at 8 bases. In germline, CDR1 is KGHSH, CDR2 LQKENI. The CDR3 sequence is 19 residues long. V was pared by 3 bases and J by 0 bases, with 13 bases of the junction left unmatched. The CDR3 protein is CASSPLPATSGSSYNEQFF. The DNA of the CDR3 is TGTGCCAGCTCACCCCTACCCGCTACTAGCGGCTCCTCCTACAATGAGCAGTTCTTC.

The chain has TRBV14 and TRBJ2-1; 10 nucleotides agree with TRBD2. Germline CDR1 is SGHDN and CDR2 is FVKESK. V shed 0 bases and J 6 bases; nucleotides not matched to a gene: 14. This CDR3 contains 19 residues. The CDR3 DNA is TGTGCCAGCAGCCAAGATCTTAGCGGGGGGCCTTCCTTTCGCAATGAGCAGTTCTTC. Its translation is CASSQDLSGGPSFRNEQFF.

V and J are TRBV6-5 and TRBJ1-6, with TRBD1 identical over 7 bases. Unmatched junction bases numbered 10, after V lost 7 bases and J lost 10 bases. Germline CDR1 and CDR2: MNHEY and SVGAGI. This CDR3 comprises 14 residues. CDR3 DNA sequence: TGTGCCAGCACCAGAACAGGGGTCGGCTCACCCCTCCACTTT. Amino acids: CASTRTGVGSPLHF.

V gene TRBV4-3 combines with J gene TRBJ2-3; D is possibly TRBD1 (6 bases). Germline V gives CDR1 LGHNA, CDR2 YSLEER. The V gene lost 1 base and the J gene lost 4 bases, with 12 bases spanning the gap. CDR3 length: 15 residues. This chain's CDR3 is CASSQGIGGPDTQYF. The CDR3 nucleotides are TGCGCCAGCAGCCAAGGGATAGGGGGACCAGATACGCAGTATTTT.

As to this clone: The sample holds other DNA sequences that translate to the same CDR3. V usage is TRBV15 and J usage is TRBJ2-5; D is unclear. The V and J ends lost 0 bases and 3 bases respectively, with 8 bases between them. Germline lookup yields CDR1 LNHNV and CDR2 YYDKDF (reference sequence). The CDR3 is 14 amino acids. The CDR3 DNA follows: TGTGCCACCAGCAGAGATCGTCCAGAAGAGACCCAGTACTTC. Translating it yields CATSRDRPEETQYF.